The 24 T cell receptor beta chains below come from one sample, sequenced in a study of tumor-infiltrating lymphocytes in primary liver carcinoma. Without any cell sorting, about 18-31 mg of bulk tissue yielded co-extracted RNA and DNA. Starting from 500 ng of total RNA, TCR beta cDNA was produced with a primer in the constant region. Three nested multiplex PCR rounds, a slightly modified ARM-PCR method, built the TCR beta libraries. It was with TRBV1-TRBV30 forward primers and a C-beta reverse primer that the first two PCR rounds were run, at roughly 10 cycles each. TCRdb re-called the multiplex PCR reads with MiXCR, one entry per CDR3 protein. The table lists more than 95,000 distinct CDR3 sequences, 64% of them singletons. Sequencing was done on a sample of liver tumor tissue from sampling region 3. Noted subset: tumor region T3, left-lateral pole. Source of these receptors: a woman aged 60-70 years with primary liver carcinoma and hepatitis B virus infection.

On this clonotype: The final CDR3 position lacks the conserved phenylalanine or tryptophan, pointing to a likely read error. The V call is TRBV7-9, the J call TRBJ2-5, with a weak D call TRBD2 (7 bases). The ends were cut back, 0 bases at V and 5 bases at J, with 10 bases in the middle. CDR3 length equals 14 residues. The germline V gene has CDR1 SEHNR and CDR2 FQNEAQ (reference sequence). CDR3 amino acids: CASSLARGLETQYL. The CDR3 bases are TGTGCCAGCAGCTTAGCGCGGGGGCTCGAGACCCAGTACTTA.

This clonotype occurred many times. The chain employs TRBV4-2 and TRBJ1-1, with D tentatively TRBD1 (5 bases). Germline V gene lookup returns CDR1 LGHNA and CDR2 YNFKEQ. V lost 2 bases, J lost 2 bases, and 12 bases lay in between. The CDR3 is made up of 15 amino acids. Here the CDR3 reads CASSQPPGPNTEAFF. The CDR3 coding sequence is TGTGCCAGCAGCCAACCACCGGGACCCAACACTGAAGCTTTCTTT.

Of note for this clonotype: The conserved phenylalanine or tryptophan is not found at the CDR3 terminus, so this likely reflects a read error. This chain joins TRBV12-3 or TRBV12-4 and TRBJ2-3; D is unclear. V gave up 5 bases and J gave up 0 bases, with 12 bases separating them. The CDR3 is 15 residues long. CDR3 in amino acids: CASSIDFGSTDTQYL. The CDR3 nucleotides are TGTGCCAGCAGTATAGATTTCGGGAGCACAGATACGCAGTATCTT.

This clonotype was seen a handful of times. One end of the junction varies from germline; a read error may be responsible. The chain employs TRBV29-1 and TRBJ1-1, with a possible D match to TRBD1 (5 bases). The V gene's germline CDR1 is SQVTM and CDR2 ANQGSEA. The CDR3 spans 17 residues. The chain's CDR3 is CSVFLRGRRPMNTEAFF. CDR3 DNA sequence: TGCAGCGTTTTCCTTCGGGGCAGACGCCCCATGAACACTGAGGCTTTCTTT.

Concerning this clonotype: A much larger clone is a single base away; this may be a read error. The CDR3 is CASGDSPNYNEEFF. DNA of the CDR3: TGTGCCAGCGGCGACTCGCCCAACTACAATGAGGAGTTCTTC. V and J are TRBV5-5 and TRBJ2-1; D remains ambiguous. The V gene's germline CDR1 is SGHKS and CDR2 YYEKEE (reference sequence). This CDR3 has 14 residues. The variable domain in full, with the rest retrieved from reference TRBV5-5 and TRBJ2-1, is DAGVTQSPTHLIKTRGQQVTLRCSPISGHKSVSWYQQVLGQGPQFIFQYYEKEERGRGNFPDRFSARQFPNYSSELNVNALLLGDSALYLCASGDSPNYNEEFFGPGTRLTVL.

This clonotype was found many times. This chain links TRBV5-4 with TRBJ1-2; TRBD1 agrees at 12 bases. The V segment lost 1 base and the J segment 1 base; nucleotides outside the gene matches: 2. CDR3 length: 16 amino acids. In germline, CDR1 is SGHNT, CDR2 YYREEE (reference sequence). The CDR3: CASSLRDRGHNYGYTF. Written as DNA, the CDR3 is TGTGCCAGCAGCTTGCGGGACAGGGGGCATAACTATGGCTACACCTTC.

A few counts support this clonotype. An end of the junction differs from the germline gene, which may be a read error. V is TRBV30 and J is TRBJ1-2, with a tentative D call TRBD1 (6 bases). Germline CDR1 GTSNPN, CDR2 SVGIG (reference sequence). The CDR3 contains 12 residues. The DNA of the CDR3 is TGTGTCTGGGGCCGGGACACCTATGGCTACACCTTC. It encodes CVWGRDTYGYTF.

Concerning this clonotype itself: A much bigger clone sits one base away, suggesting this may be a read error. The V and J genes are TRBV25-1 and TRBJ1-2; 7 bases are a match to TRBD1. The V and J ends lost 6 bases and 7 bases, in that order; junction bases with no gene match: 8. This CDR3 has 13 amino acids. Germline V gives CDR1 MGHDK, CDR2 SYGVNS. The CDR3 DNA follows: TGTGCCAGCAGCGTTAGACAGGGCGGTGGCTACACCTTC. This translates into CASSVRQGGGYTF.

With regard to this clonotype: The junction does not match germline at one end; this may be a read error. The rearrangement uses TRBV11-2 and TRBJ2-2; tentatively, D is TRBD1 (5 bases). Germline V gene data show CDR1 as SGHAT and CDR2 as FQNNGV. The CDR3 consists of 14 residues. CDR3 loop: CAISPTQDTRELFF. As DNA, the CDR3 is TGTGCCATCAGCCCAACCCAGGACACCAGGGAGCTGTTTTTT.

Points on this clonotype: The CDR3 does not end in the conserved phenylalanine or tryptophan, so this is likely a read error. The rearrangement uses TRBV11-2 and TRBJ1-3, with a possible D match to TRBD1 (6 bases). There are 16 residues in the CDR3. Germline assignment: CDR1 SGHAT and CDR2 FQNNGV. V lost 6 bases and J 4 bases, leaving 19 bases between the germline ends. CDR3 nucleotides: TGTGCCAGCAGTTATAACGACAGGCCCCGAGGAAACACCATATATTCT. Protein sequence: CASSYNDRPRGNTIYS.

Concerning this clonotype: The junction does not match germline at one end; this may be a read error. The rearrangement joins TRBV29-1 to TRBJ1-2; D is undetermined. This CDR3 is 12 amino acids long. Germline CDR1 is SQVTM and CDR2 is ANQGSEA. This CDR3 reads CIVRLTLYDYTF. The CDR3 coding sequence is TGCATCGTCCGCCTAACACTCTATGACTACACCTTC.

The chain recombines TRBV6-5 with TRBJ2-2; 14 nucleotides line up with TRBD2. The CDR3 extends over 18 amino acids. Unmatched junction bases numbered 8, after V lost 4 bases and J lost 4 bases. In germline, CDR1 is MNHEY, CDR2 SVGAGI. The CDR3 here is CASSSTSGRARLTGELFF. CDR3 sequence (DNA): TGTGCCAGCAGTTCGACTAGCGGGAGGGCCAGGCTCACCGGGGAGCTGTTTTTT.

The gene calls are TRBV29-1 and TRBJ2-3, with 9 bases that match TRBD2. Germline lookup yields CDR1 SQVTM and CDR2 ANQGSEA. The CDR3 covers 16 residues. J was trimmed by 14 bases and V by 3 bases; bases with no gene match: 21. CDR3 DNA sequence: TGCAGCGTTGACGGGGGGATAGCGGGAGAGGGTGATATGCGGTATTTT. Its protein product is CSVDGGIAGEGDMRYF.

This clonotype is a singleton in its sample. As the CDR3 is not closed by the conserved phenylalanine or tryptophan, this likely results from a read error. The chain joins TRBV11-3 to TRBJ2-3; D unclear. Germline CDR1 reads SGHNT; CDR2 reads YENEEA. This CDR3 comprises 14 residues. V lost 7 bases and J lost 1, with 12 bases in between. CDR3 in DNA: TGTGCCAGCAACCATCGAACAGGCACAGATACGCAGTATATT. Translation gives CASNHRTGTDTQYI.

This clonotype was recorded a few times. A single base separates this from a much larger clone, so it may be a read error. The V and J genes are TRBV12-3 or TRBV12-4 and TRBJ1-3; 7 bases are a match to TRBD1. The CDR3 extends over 15 amino acids. The chain's CDR3 is CASSLDGTDGTTIYF. The CDR3 nucleotides read TGTGCCAGCAGTTTAGACGGGACAGACGGAACCACCATATATTTT.

This clonotype was found a few times. A much larger clone lies a single base off, so this may be a read error. The chain combines TRBV29-1 with TRBJ1-4, with D perhaps matching TRBD1 (6 bases). This CDR3 contains 13 residues. Germline CDR1 reads SQVTM; CDR2 reads ANQGSEA. CDR3 DNA sequence: TGCAACGTTGCCAGGACAGAGAATGAAAAACTGTTTTTT. Encoded protein: CNVARTENEKLFF.

Of note for this clonotype: A read error is possible here, since a much larger clone lies one base away. The CDR3 DNA sequence: TGCAGCGTTGAGCCGAGACTGGGGGCGGTCACAGATACGCAGTATTTT. Translated: CSVEPRLGAVTDTQYF. This chain links TRBV29-1 with TRBJ2-3; a possible D gene is TRBD1 (6 bases). The CDR3 covers 16 residues. V lost 3 bases to trimming and J lost 2 bases, with 18 bases between them. Looked up from germline, CDR1 is SQVTM and CDR2 is ANQGSEA.

This clonotype was observed a few times. The genes are TRBV11-3 and TRBJ2-1; no firm D call. Germline lookup yields CDR1 SGHNT and CDR2 YENEEA. This CDR3 is 11 amino acids long. The CDR3 DNA is TGTGTCAGTAGCCCCCTCAATGAGCAGTTCTTC. It codes for CVSSPLNEQFF.

This clonotype came up once. The rearrangement links TRBV5-6 to TRBJ1-3; D remains unclear. Germline CDR1 SGHDT, CDR2 YYEEEE. The CDR3 runs 16 residues. V gave up 1 base and J gave up 4 bases, with 15 bases separating them. The CDR3 spells CASSLRYEEFGNTIYF. The DNA for the CDR3 is TGTGCCAGCAGCTTGAGGTATGAGGAATTCGGAAACACCATATATTTT.

The V and J genes are TRBV6-1 and TRBJ2-6; tentative D call: TRBD2 (5 bases). V lost 11 bases and J 6 bases, leaving 17 bases between the germline ends. The CDR3 length is 14 residues. Germline V gives CDR1 MNHNS, CDR2 SASEGT. CDR3 region: CACRYYGKANVLTF. The CDR3, as DNA: TGTGCCTGTAGGTACTACGGGAAGGCCAACGTCCTGACTTTC.

The genes are TRBV6-2 or TRBV6-3 and TRBJ2-1; no definite D call. Germline V gene sequence: CDR1 MNHEY, CDR2 SVGEGT. Trimming removed 6 bases from V and 15 bases from J, with 21 bases in between. The CDR3 sequence is 13 residues long. The CDR3 loop is CASRVTAKNDRFF. The CDR3 DNA reads TGTGCCAGCAGGGTGACTGCAAAGAATGATCGGTTCTTC.

As regards this clonotype: Being one base from a much bigger clone, this may be a read error. The CDR3 region has the DNA TGCGCCAGGAGCTTGTCAGCGGGACGCGAGCAGTACTTC. It translates to CARSLSAGREQYF. The rearrangement joins TRBV5-1 to TRBJ2-7, with TRBD2 identical over 7 bases. Germline CDR1 SGHRS, CDR2 YFSETQ. This CDR3 region has 13 residues.

For this clonotype: One junction end does not reproduce the germline sequence, and a read error may be involved. The chain employs TRBV28 and TRBJ2-6; tentatively, D is TRBD1 or TRBD2 (5 bases each). Germline CDR1 MDHEN, CDR2 SYDVKM. The CDR3 is 16 residues long. CDR3 coding DNA: TGTGCCAGCAATACGGGACGGTTCTCTGGGGCCAACATCCTGACTTTC. Protein sequence: CASNTGRFSGANILTF.

A few counts support this clonotype. A junction end diverges from the germline sequence, so it may reflect a read error. CDR3 in amino acids: CASSLGLLTDTQYF. The CDR3 nucleotides read TGTGCCAGCAGCCTGGGACTCCTCACAGATACACAGTATTTT. This rearrangement joins TRBV11-2 to TRBJ2-3, with a tentative D call TRBD2 (6 bases). The germline V gene encodes CDR1 SGHAT and CDR2 FQNNGV. CDR3 size: 14 residues.